This is a list of T cell receptor beta chains from one sample in a study of cytotoxic CD8 clonotypes in ibrutinib-treated CLL. Profiled with immunoSEQ multiplex PCR; TCRdb holds only in-frame clones, not every one. The sample records more than 70,000 clones, more than 75% being singletons. The starting material was PBMCs, obtained after 12 months of ibrutinib treatment. These receptors all come from a human donor with chronic lymphocytic leukemia. Both conserved end residues are trimmed from each CDR3. A D gene is named only where the DNA matches it firmly.

j_call v_call d_call cdr3_aa
TRBJ2-7 TRBV30 NA AWSGGGHEQY
TRBJ1-2 TRBV19 NA ASSADRVGGYT
TRBJ1-2 TRBV2 NA ASSEAVRGGYT
TRBJ2-7 TRBV27 NA ASSLEGGLRYEQY
TRBJ1-3 TRBV18 NA ASSLRGSLVGNTIY
TRBJ2-4 TRBV19 NA ASSWSGATAKNIQY
TRBJ1-5 TRBV28 NA ASSPRGWGQPQH
TRBJ1-2 TRBV6-4 TRBD1 ASAPEGDSMSDGYT
TRBJ2-1 TRBV6-6 TRBD1 ASSYQAYFGDRPF
TRBJ2-7 TRBV28 TRBD2 ASSTGTTQY
TRBJ1-2 TRBV7-9 NA ASSTTGRHYGYT
TRBJ2-5 TRBV11-2 NA ASSQLGPETQY
TRBJ2-1 TRBV19 TRBD2 ASSQTSGRAGGAYNEQF
TRBJ2-5 TRBV7-9 NA ASSQMGVGETQY
TRBJ1-6 TRBV18 NA ASSPPGLNSPLH
TRBJ2-3 TRBV13 NA ASSRHGGSTDTQY
TRBJ2-3 TRBV7-2 NA ASSLASIADTQY
TRBJ2-5 TRBV7-6 NA ASSLPPPRAGATGTQY
TRBJ2-7 TRBV2 TRBD2 ASAGDSYEQY
TRBJ2-5 TRBV5-6 TRBD2 ASSPGGGGGARETQY
TRBJ1-2 TRBV23-1 NA ASSLGGAYGYT
TRBJ2-1 TRBV7-3 TRBD1 ASSTGTGVNEQF
TRBJ2-1 TRBV19 TRBD2 ASSGGGGSGSVYEQF
TRBJ2-3 TRBV7-3 NA ASSPGSTDTQY
TRBJ2-1 TRBV9 TRBD2 ASGLAGGPEQF
TRBJ1-3 TRBV9 NA ASSPLGGGTGNTIY
TRBJ2-3 TRBV7-2 NA ASSPTYSTDTQY